What follows are 11 T cell receptor beta chains derived from one specimen sequenced in a study of beta chain features in type 1 diabetes. Reverse transcribing all isolated RNA meant expressed TCRB transcripts were sequenced. Libraries were prepared by immunoSEQ multiplex PCR; TCRdb keeps only in-frame clonotypes and omits some of them. The sample records about 150,000 clones, 11% being singletons. The sequenced sample was central memory CD4+ T cells from blood. Every receptor here comes from a young man in good health.

This clone was observed a few times. CDR3 sequence reads: CASSENTGELFF. DNA of the CDR3: TGTGCCAGCAGCGAGAACACCGGGGAGCTGTTTTTT. The rearrangement joins TRBV7-8 to TRBJ2-2; D remains ambiguous. Trimming removed 5 bases from V and 1 base from J, with 2 bases in between. This CDR3 has 12 amino acids. CDR1 SGHVS and CDR2 FQNEAQ come from the germline V gene.

The chain recombines TRBV7-2 with TRBJ1-1; 7 positions match TRBD1. Unmatched junction bases numbered 4, after V lost 4 bases and J lost 5 bases. The CDR3 contains 13 residues. Germline V gene data show CDR1 as SGHTA and CDR2 as FQGNSA. In DNA, the CDR3 is TGTGCCAGCAGCTCGGGACAGAGGACTGAAGCTTTCTTT. Translation: CASSSGQRTEAFF.

V usage is TRBV9 and J usage is TRBJ2-7, with 14 positions matching TRBD2. After removal of 3 bases from V and 7 bases from J, the junction contained 12 bases not matched to a gene. CDR1 SGDLS and CDR2 YYNGEE come from the germline V gene. The CDR3 runs 17 residues. The CDR3, as DNA: TGTGCCAGCAGCGCAACCTTGGGACTAGCGGGAGCTAGTGAGCAGTACTTC. Its protein is CASSATLGLAGASEQYF.

This chain joins TRBV4-3 and TRBJ2-7, with TRBD2 matching 7 bases. With V trimmed by 4 bases and J by 4 bases, 10 bases remained unmatched. This CDR3 contains 15 residues. Per germline, CDR1 LGHNA and CDR2 YSLEER. DNA of the CDR3: TGCGCCAGCAGCCGACTAGCCGGGGGAGGATACGAGCAGTACTTC. It is translated as CASSRLAGGGYEQYF.

This rearrangement joins TRBV9 to TRBJ1-3; D is ambiguous. The V gene lost 0 bases and the J gene lost 0 bases, with 10 bases spanning the gap. Looked up from germline, CDR1 is SGDLS and CDR2 is YYNGEE. The CDR3 covers 16 residues. The CDR3 DNA is TGTGCCAGCAGCGTAGTAGACATTCACTCTGGAAACACCATATATTTT. The encoded protein is CASSVVDIHSGNTIYF.

The rearrangement uses TRBV4-3 and TRBJ2-3, with TRBD2 matching over 16 bases. Per germline, CDR1 LGHNA and CDR2 YSLEER. The CDR3 covers 21 residues. Germline trimming cut 0 bases from V and 0 bases from J; bases unmatched to any gene: 9. The CDR3 DNA sequence: TGCGCCAGCAGCCAAGAAAGGGCCGGGACTAGCGGGAGGGTTAGCACAGATACGCAGTATTTT. It yields the protein CASSQERAGTSGRVSTDTQYF.

The chain links TRBV9 to TRBJ2-1, with 11 bases matching TRBD2. The CDR3 totals 16 residues. The germline CDR1 and CDR2 sequences are SGDLS and YYNGEE. The V gene end was trimmed by 1 base and the J gene end by 12 bases; junction bases not matched to a gene: 12. This chain's CDR3 is CASSVNPQLAGEGQFF. For the CDR3, the DNA is TGTGCCAGCAGCGTAAACCCCCAACTAGCGGGAGAGGGGCAGTTCTTC.

The V call is TRBV20-1, the J call TRBJ1-2; D unresolved. Germline V gene sequence: CDR1 DFQATT, CDR2 SNEGSKA (reference sequence). This CDR3 spans 11 amino acids. Trimming left V 4 bases short and J 1 base short, with 4 bases between. The CDR3 protein is CSATVNYGYTF. In DNA, the CDR3 is TGCAGTGCTACAGTTAACTATGGCTACACCTTC.

This clone was found many times. V gene TRBV9 combines with J gene TRBJ1-5, with TRBD1 matching over 7 bases. Germline lookup yields CDR1 SGDLS and CDR2 YYNGEE. The ends lost 4 bases at V and 4 bases at J; junction bases unmatched: 8. The length of the CDR3 is 15 residues. The CDR3 DNA reads TGTGCCAGCAGCCCTCGGGCAGGGGGGAATCAGCCCCAGCATTTT. Its translation: CASSPRAGGNQPQHF.

This chain uses TRBV6-5 with TRBJ2-3; 13 nucleotides agree with TRBD2. Germline loops: CDR1 MNHEY, CDR2 SVGAGI. V lost 6 bases to trimming and J lost 4 bases; unmatched junction nucleotides: 4. The CDR3 runs 15 residues. In nucleotides, the CDR3 is TGTGCCAGCAGCCGACTAGCGGGAGGATCAGATACGCAGTATTTT. Its protein is CASSRLAGGSDTQYF.

This clone has a handful of counts. The chain joins TRBV11-2 to TRBJ1-5, with D hard to call. CDR1 is SGHAT, CDR2 FQNNGV, per germline. Trimming pared 1 base from V and 9 bases from J, leaving 10 bases between. The CDR3 consists of 13 residues. Written as DNA, the CDR3 is TGTGCCAGCAGCTTAGGCGAGTTTGGGCCCCAGCATTTT. This sequence encodes CASSLGEFGPQHF.